This T cell receptor (beta chain) was observed in a study of early T cells in non-severe SARS-CoV-2 infection. Study as a whole: Sequencing of bulk RNA from unsorted whole blood was done, without chain pairing.

As to this clonotype: What it binds is unknown. Possible read error: a much larger clone is one base away.

Each CDR3 protein gets one entry after TCRdb re-called the 5' RACE reads with MiXCR. The data show around 50,000 distinct CDR3 sequences, about 7.4% seen once. The CDR3 consists of 16 residues. J gave up 7 bases and V 4 bases, and 10 bases lay outside the gene matches. The germline V gene has CDR1 KGHDR and CDR2 SFDVKD. Study outcomes and limitations: CD4 and private specificities were missed by VDJdb matching, which favored anti-spike CD8 responses.

Sample: whole blood. The genes are TRBV24-1 and TRBJ1-2; the match to TRBD1 covers 11 bases. The sequence was collected from an adult who was a healthcare worker with PCR-confirmed SARS-CoV-2 infection or an uninfected control (not recorded which). CDR3 DNA: TGTGCCACCAGTGAACCGGGACAGGGGGTGCGTGGTGGCTACACCTTC. It encodes CATSEPGQGVRGGYTF.